What follows are 21 T cell receptor beta chains derived from one specimen sequenced in a study of T cells in Graves' hyperthyroidism and ophthalmopathy. Amplification of TCR beta CDR3 regions was performed using RNA transcripts as template. Primed by the HTBI set, a first-round RT-PCR was run on the TCR CDR3. One entry per CDR3 protein, called by TCRdb with MiXCR from the multiplex PCR reads. The sample lists around 400,000 distinct CDR3 sequences, 15% to 18% seen once, with 25% to 35% in the top ten. Sequencing was carried out using blood. The receptors were sampled from a woman under 30 with Graves' hyperthyroidism that later progressed to Graves' ophthalmopathy.

This clonotype was found many times. This sequence joins TRBV6-1 and TRBJ2-3; 7 bases fit TRBD1. Trimming cost V 6 bases and J 2 bases; bases outside gene matches: 14. The length of the CDR3 is 17 residues. In germline, CDR1 is MNHNS, CDR2 SASEGT. The DNA for the CDR3 is TGTGCCAGCAGGAACAACAGGGGCCACACCTACACAGATACGCAGTATTTT. Its protein is CASRNNRGHTYTDTQYF.

This clonotype was recorded at least ten times. The rearrangement uses TRBV18 and TRBJ2-3, with 9 bases identical to TRBD1. From germline, CDR1 is KGHSH and CDR2 LQKENI. V trimming: 6 bases; J trimming: 4 bases; junction bases outside the gene matches: 2. This CDR3 is 13 amino acids long. For the CDR3, the DNA is TGTGCCAGCTCCTGGACAGGGGCAGATACGCAGTATTTT. This encodes CASSWTGADTQYF.

This clonotype has at least ten counts. This chain connects TRBV3-1 to TRBJ2-1; 11 bases are a match to TRBD2. Germline V lookup: CDR1 LGHDT, CDR2 YNNKEL (reference sequence). V shed 1 base, J shed 0 bases, and the junction held 2 bases outside the gene matches. CDR3 length: 17 amino acids. The CDR3 bases are TGTGCCAGCAGCCAAGGGACTAGCGGGCCCTCCTACAATGAGCAGTTCTTC. It is translated as CASSQGTSGPSYNEQFF.

The rearrangement joins TRBV18 to TRBJ2-5; 10 nucleotides agree with TRBD2. Germline V gives CDR1 KGHSH, CDR2 LQKENI. V shed 6 bases, J shed 6 bases, and the junction held 10 bases outside the gene matches. This CDR3 contains 15 residues. The CDR3 protein is CASSPLAGESKTQYF. In nucleotides, the CDR3 is TGTGCCAGCTCGCCTCTAGCGGGAGAGTCCAAGACCCAGTACTTC.

The chain recombines TRBV7-9 with TRBJ2-1; TRBD2 matches at 11 bases. V lost 5 bases to trimming and J lost 9 bases; unmatched junction nucleotides: 12. This CDR3 has 16 amino acids. CDR1 is SEHNR and CDR2 is FQNEAQ in the germline V gene (reference sequence). This chain's CDR3 is CASSVTSGSTWGEQFF. DNA for the CDR3: TGTGCCAGCAGCGTAACTAGCGGGAGTACTTGGGGTGAGCAGTTCTTC.

This clonotype has at least ten counts. The CDR3 DNA reads TGCGCCAGCTTCGCGGGAGGAGATACGCAGTATTTT. Translated, it gives CASFAGGDTQYF. V usage is TRBV5-1 and J usage is TRBJ2-3; 8 nucleotides line up with TRBD2. CDR1 SGHRS and CDR2 YFSETQ come from the germline V gene. J gave up 5 bases and V 7 bases, and 3 bases lay outside the gene matches. The CDR3 loop spans 12 amino acids.

The rearrangement links TRBV5-6 to TRBJ1-1, with D unclear. The CDR3 extends over 14 amino acids. With 4 bases removed from V and 6 bases from J, the gap between germline ends came to 16 bases. Germline CDR1 is SGHDT and CDR2 is YYEEEE. The DNA for the CDR3 is TGTGCCAGCAGCCTGCTCGGGGAGCTATCTGAAGCTTTCTTT. It yields the protein CASSLLGELSEAFF.

The chain has TRBV7-2 and TRBJ2-3, with a tentative D call TRBD1 (5 bases). The CDR3 runs to 17 residues. V lost 5 bases to trimming and J lost 10 bases, with 28 bases between them. Germline CDR1 SGHTA, CDR2 FQGNSA. The CDR3 here is CASSPKRVRVEFLAQYF. The CDR3 region has the DNA TGTGCCAGCAGCCCAAAACGTGTCAGGGTCGAGTTTCTGGCGCAGTATTTT. The full variable domain, with the rest looked up from reference TRBV7-2 and TRBJ2-3, is GAGVSQSPSNKVTEKGKDVELRCDPISGHTALYWYRQSLGQGLEFLIYFQGNSAPDKSGLPSDRFSAERTGGSVSTLTIQRTQQEDSAVYLCASSPKRVRVEFLAQYFGPGTRLTVL.

Many counts were recorded for this clonotype. This chain uses TRBV10-2 with TRBJ2-1, with D possibly matching TRBD1 (5 bases). Per germline, CDR1 WSHSY and CDR2 SAAADI. CDR3 size: 14 residues. V lost 6 bases and J lost 6, with 15 bases in between. In DNA form, the CDR3 reads TGCGCCAGCAGCGGGTGGGGCGGTATCAATGAGCAGTTCTTC. Translated, it gives CASSGWGGINEQFF.

This clonotype was seen ten or more times. A read error may account for a junction end that differs from germline. This chain joins TRBV28 and TRBJ2-1, with 10 nucleotides matching TRBD2. Germline V gene lookup returns CDR1 MDHEN and CDR2 SYDVKM. The CDR3 is 19 residues long. The CDR3 nucleotides are TGTGCCAGCAGTTTGAGGGGGGGGACTAGCGCCTCCTCCCACAATGAGCAGTTCTTC. Its translation is CASSLRGGTSASSHNEQFF.

This clonotype was counted ten times or more. This chain links TRBV7-3 with TRBJ2-1; D is undetermined. Germline V CDR1 and CDR2: SGHTA, FQGTGA. The V gene lost 5 bases and the J gene lost 6 bases, with 11 bases spanning the gap. The CDR3 length is 13 residues. The CDR3 coding sequence is TGTGCCAGCAGCCCCCAGATGGGCAATGAGCAGTTCTTC. Its translation is CASSPQMGNEQFF.

This clonotype was found a few times. The chain recombines TRBV7-9 with TRBJ2-3, with 9 bases matching TRBD2. Trimming removed 5 bases from V and 0 bases from J; junction bases left unmatched: 18. This CDR3 comprises 20 residues. Germline CDR1 reads SEHNR; CDR2 reads FQNEAQ (reference sequence). DNA for the CDR3: TGTGCCAGCAGCACCCCGCTAAGACTAGCGGTCCGCTTTAGCACAGATACGCAGTATTTT. Translating it yields CASSTPLRLAVRFSTDTQYF.

The table lists this clonotype with many counts. The rearrangement uses TRBV7-2 and TRBJ1-2, with D maybe TRBD1 (5 bases). Germline V gene data show CDR1 as SGHTA and CDR2 as FQGNSA. V gave up 1 base and J gave up 3 bases, with 9 bases separating them. There are 14 residues in the CDR3. The CDR3 loop reads CASSLGGTDYGYTF. CDR3 bases: TGTGCCAGCAGCTTAGGGGGGACGGACTATGGCTACACCTTC. The full variable domain, rest sourced from reference TRBV7-2 and TRBJ1-2, is GAGVSQSPSNKVTEKGKDVELRCDPISGHTALYWYRQSLGQGLEFLIYFQGNSAPDKSGLPSDRFSAERTGGSVSTLTIQRTQQEDSAVYLCASSLGGTDYGYTFGSGTRLTVV.

At least ten counts were recorded for this clonotype. The V gene is TRBV4-2, the J gene TRBJ2-7; tentative D call: TRBD1 (7 bases). Germline V gives CDR1 LGHNA, CDR2 YNFKEQ. Between the trimmed V and J ends, which lost 2 bases and 1 base, there was a span of 12 bases. This CDR3 has 15 amino acids. In DNA form, the CDR3 reads TGTGCCAGCAGCCAACGACAGGGAGGTTCCTACGAGCAGTACTTC. Amino acids: CASSQRQGGSYEQYF.

The table lists this clonotype with a few counts. This chain links TRBV24-1 with TRBJ2-7; TRBD1 agrees at 9 bases. The CDR3 is 15 residues long. V dropped 4 bases and J dropped 5; count of bases not matched to a gene: 8. CDR1 is KGHDR, CDR2 SFDVKD, per germline. CDR3 coding DNA: TGTGCCACCAGTGAGGCGGGACAGGGAGCCCACGAGCAGTACTTC. It encodes CATSEAGQGAHEQYF.

This clonotype was observed a handful of times. The V and J genes are TRBV30 and TRBJ2-5; 9 bases map to TRBD1. The CDR3 is made up of 17 amino acids. After removal of 0 bases from V and 7 bases from J, the junction contained 15 bases not matched to a gene. CDR1 is GTSNPN and CDR2 is SVGIG in the germline V gene (reference sequence). CDR3 bases: TGTGCCTGGAGTGTGCACTCCCGACAGGGGGTCGGCGGGACCCAGTACTTC. Amino acids: CAWSVHSRQGVGGTQYF. Combining the CDR3 with reference TRBV30 and TRBJ2-5 gives the whole variable domain SQTIHQWPATLVQPVGSPLSLECTVEGTSNPNLYWYRQAAGRGLQLLFYSVGIGQISSEVPQNLSASRPQDRQFILSSKKLLLSDSGFYLCAWSVHSRQGVGGTQYFGPGTRLLVL.

This clonotype was counted at least ten times. DNA for the CDR3: TGTGCCAGCAGCCCTGAGGGCGGGAGTTTAGTCGAGCAGTACTTC. Protein: CASSPEGGSLVEQYF. The chain couples TRBV28 to TRBJ2-7, with TRBD2 matching 7 bases. Germline V gene lookup returns CDR1 MDHEN and CDR2 SYDVKM. The CDR3 sequence is 15 residues long. The trim removed 6 bases at V and 6 bases at J, leaving 14 bases unmatched.

The chain recombines TRBV30 with TRBJ2-3; D is uncertain. Trimming took 1 base from V and 8 from J, leaving 10 bases between them. There are 12 residues in the CDR3. Germline loops: CDR1 GTSNPN, CDR2 SVGIG (reference sequence). The CDR3 coding sequence is TGTGCCTGGAGTGCTCGCCCAGGTACGCAGTATTTT. It translates to CAWSARPGTQYF. Filled out from reference TRBV30 and TRBJ2-3, the complete variable domain reads SQTIHQWPATLVQPVGSPLSLECTVEGTSNPNLYWYRQAAGRGLQLLFYSVGIGQISSEVPQNLSASRPQDRQFILSSKKLLLSDSGFYLCAWSARPGTQYFGPGTRLTVL.

This clonotype was observed at least ten times. V gene TRBV20-1 combines with J gene TRBJ2-2, with 14 bases identical to TRBD2. V was pared by 6 bases and J by 6 bases, with 12 bases of the junction left unmatched. Germline CDR1 is DFQATT and CDR2 is SNEGSKA (reference sequence). The CDR3 contains 17 residues. The CDR3 here is CSAPVGTSGREAGELFF. DNA of the CDR3: TGCAGTGCCCCAGTCGGGACTAGCGGGAGAGAGGCCGGGGAGCTGTTTTTT.

This clonotype was recorded many times. One end of the junction varies from germline; a read error may be responsible. The rearrangement uses TRBV6-1 and TRBJ2-5; TRBD2 matches 7 bases. The CDR3 has 13 amino acids. The germline CDR1 and CDR2 sequences are MNHNS and SASEGT. The CDR3 here is CASREAGTGTQYF. For the CDR3, the DNA is TGTGCCAGCAGGGAAGCGGGGACCGGGACCCAGTACTTC.

This clonotype was seen at least ten times. The V gene is TRBV27, the J gene TRBJ2-3; no reliable D call. The CDR3 runs to 12 residues. CDR1 and CDR2 (germline): MNHEY, SMNVEV (reference sequence). The V gene lost 5 bases and the J gene lost 2 bases, with 5 bases spanning the gap. CDR3 residues: CASSPDTDTQYF. CDR3 bases: TGTGCCAGCAGTCCAGACACAGATACGCAGTATTTT.